The next 22 T cell receptor beta chains were all read from a single sample in a study of human T cells and chemical hapten exposure. TCRdb passed the RACE reads through MiXCR, listing each CDR3 protein once. In the table there are about 89,000 distinct CDR3 sequences, approximately 9.9% of which are singletons. Time point of the sample: patch test 2, 6 weeks after DPC sensitization. Stated treatment: therapeutic diphenylcyclopropenone sensitization with weekly scalp DPC. The material was whole blood, obtained in connection with sensitization to the hapten diphenylcyclopropenone (DPC). All receptors come from a man aged 35 to 55 with alopecia areata. Some clones in this sample may be carry-over from other donors' samples.

At least ten counts were recorded for this clonotype. The rearrangement uses TRBV25-1 and TRBJ1-2; no firm D call. The CDR3 is 14 amino acids. Trimming took off 3 bases at V and 4 bases at J, with 12 bases between the two ends. The germline gives CDR1 MGHDK, CDR2 SYGVNS. The CDR3 bases are TGTGCCAGCAGTGATCCCGGGCGATCCTATGGCTACACCTTC. Translating gives CASSDPGRSYGYTF.

The chain combines TRBV27 with TRBJ2-7; 8 bases map to TRBD1. V lost 4 bases, J lost 8 bases, and 13 bases stayed unmatched. Germline CDR1 is MNHEY and CDR2 is SMNVEV (reference sequence). The CDR3 length is 15 residues. CDR3 nucleotides: TGTGCCAGCAGTTCGACTTCGCAGGGGGCGGAAAAGCAGTACGTC. Its translation: CASSSTSQGAEKQYV.

The sample holds a few counts of this clonotype. The CDR3 coding sequence is TGTGCCAGCAGTTACGGACAGTCCAACTACGAGCAGTACTTC. Its translation: CASSYGQSNYEQYF. The J gene is TRBJ2-7, the V gene TRBV6-5, with D possibly being TRBD1 (6 bases). The V and J ends lost 2 bases and 3 bases respectively, with 11 bases between them. CDR1 is MNHEY, CDR2 SVGAGI, per germline. There are 14 residues in the CDR3.

This clonotype was picked up a small number of times. This chain uses TRBV9 with TRBJ1-2; D is possibly TRBD1 (6 bases). Trimming removed 4 bases at V and 5 bases at J, with 15 bases between. The germline V gene encodes CDR1 SGDLS and CDR2 YYNGEE. The CDR3 has 14 residues. The CDR3 is CASSSTDSRYGYTF. The CDR3 coding sequence is TGTGCCAGCAGCTCAACGGACAGCCGATATGGCTACACCTTC.

This clonotype was seen at least ten times. J is TRBJ1-5 and V is TRBV20-1; D is unclear. Trimming cost V 3 bases and J 5 bases, with 8 bases left between them. The germline CDR1 and CDR2 sequences are DFQATT and SNEGSKA (reference sequence). The CDR3 is 12 amino acids. The CDR3 sequence is CSARIGDQPQHF. The CDR3 DNA reads as TGCAGTGCTAGGATAGGTGATCAGCCCCAGCATTTT.

The chain uses TRBV6-5 and TRBJ1-1; D not certain. Germline V gene sequence: CDR1 MNHEY, CDR2 SVGAGI. The CDR3 spans 13 residues. V was pared by 5 bases and J by 5 bases, with 12 bases between. CDR3 sequence reads: CASSREIWTEAFF. CDR3 sequence (DNA): TGTGCCAGCAGTCGGGAGATTTGGACTGAAGCTTTCTTT.

This clonotype has just a few counts. The V gene is TRBV19, the J gene TRBJ2-7; 14 nucleotides align to TRBD2. The CDR3 covers 17 residues. The trim removed 1 base at V and 1 base at J, leaving 3 bases unmatched. Germline values: CDR1 LNHDA, CDR2 SQIVND (reference sequence). CDR3 DNA sequence: TGTGCCAGTAGTATAGGACTAGCGGGAGGGCCTTCCTACGAGCAGTACTTC. Residues: CASSIGLAGGPSYEQYF.

As DNA, the CDR3 is TGTGCCAGCAGTCCACTGGTCCGGGCAGGGTGGATCGATGAGCAGTTCTTC. Residues: CASSPLVRAGWIDEQFF. This rearrangement joins TRBV6-6 to TRBJ2-1, with D maybe TRBD1 (5 bases). From germline, CDR1 is MNHNY and CDR2 SVGAGI (reference sequence). Trimming removed 5 bases at V and 8 bases at J, with 25 bases between. This CDR3 contains 17 residues.

The rearrangement links TRBV6-2 or TRBV6-3 to TRBJ2-2; no clear D gene. The CDR3 runs 16 residues. Germline V CDR1 and CDR2: MNHEY, SVGEGT. The V end lost 2 bases, the J end lost 1 base, and 11 bases lay between the germline ends. The CDR3 nucleotides are TGTGCCAGCAGTTACATCGTGTCTCAGAACACCGGGGAGCTGTTTTTT. This gives the protein CASSYIVSQNTGELFF.

This clonotype was found many times. V and J are TRBV27 and TRBJ1-2; unclear D gene. Trimming pared 3 bases from V and 4 bases from J, leaving 15 bases between. Germline assignment: CDR1 MNHEY and CDR2 SMNVEV (reference sequence). There are 15 residues in the CDR3. The CDR3 here is CASSFLTTAGYGYTF. The CDR3 DNA sequence: TGTGCCAGCAGTTTCTTGACAACGGCTGGCTATGGCTACACCTTC.

Only a few counts were recorded for this clonotype. The rearrangement links TRBV29-1 to TRBJ2-1; TRBD2 might be the D (6 bases). V gave up 0 bases and J gave up 15 bases, with 9 bases separating them. This CDR3 is 10 amino acids long. CDR1 is SQVTM and CDR2 is ANQGSEA in the germline V gene. The CDR3 DNA is TGCAGCGTTGAAGAGGGGAGGTGGTTCTTC. This sequence encodes CSVEEGRWFF.

The sample holds a few counts of this clonotype. The chain joins TRBV5-5 to TRBJ1-2, with a weak D call TRBD1 (5 bases). Trimming shortened V by 0 bases and J by 4 bases, and 7 bases separated the two germline ends. Per the germline V gene, CDR1 is SGHKS and CDR2 is YYEKEE (reference sequence). The CDR3 is 13 residues long. CDR3 amino acids: CASSLAGFYGYTF. DNA of the CDR3: TGTGCCAGCAGCTTGGCAGGGTTCTATGGCTACACCTTC.

A note on this clonotype: One base away lies a much larger clone, so this may be a sequencing read error. This chain connects TRBV7-2 to TRBJ2-7, with unresolved D. In germline, CDR1 is SGHTA, CDR2 FQGNSA. This CDR3 region has 13 residues. V was cut by 0 bases and J by 3 bases, with 6 bases left in between. CDR3 residues: CASSLATYYEQYF. The CDR3 nucleotides are TGTGCCAGCAGCTTAGCGACCTACTACGAGCAGTACTTC.

The table lists this clonotype with a few counts. The gene calls are TRBV5-5 and TRBJ2-7, with D possibly being TRBD2 (6 bases). V was cut by 1 base and J by 1 base, with 18 bases left in between. The CDR3 is 17 residues long. Germline V gene data show CDR1 as SGHKS and CDR2 as YYEKEE (reference sequence). In DNA form, the CDR3 reads TGTGCCAGCAGCTTGCTTTTCGGGAGTACCGATTCCTACGAGCAGTACGTC. Translating gives CASSLLFGSTDSYEQYV.

This chain joins TRBV7-8 and TRBJ2-5; D perhaps matches TRBD2 (6 bases). Trimming stripped 4 bases from V and 8 bases from J, with 20 bases between. The CDR3 length is 15 residues. CDR1 is SGHVS and CDR2 is FQNEAQ in the germline V gene. The CDR3 coding sequence is TGTGCCAGCAGCTCCACCGGAGGGCTGGGGGGTACCCAGTACTTC. Its translation is CASSSTGGLGGTQYF.

On this clonotype: One base away lies a much larger clone, so this may be a sequencing read error. J is TRBJ1-1 and V is TRBV7-2; D may be TRBD1 (5 bases). V was clipped by 3 bases and J by 7 bases, with 12 bases between them. This CDR3 region has 13 residues. CDR1 is SGHTA, CDR2 FQGNSA, per germline. In DNA, the CDR3 is TGTGCCAGCAGCTTTAACAGGCGCCGTGAAGCTTTCTTT. Residues: CASSFNRRREAFF.

The chain has TRBV5-4 and TRBJ1-1; D not resolved. The CDR3 is 14 residues long. V gave up 4 bases and J gave up 3 bases, with 13 bases separating them. Germline CDR1 is SGHNT and CDR2 is YYREEE (reference sequence). CDR3 DNA sequence: TGTGCCAGCAGCCCAGCTGCCGGATACACTGAAGCTTTCTTT. Translation gives CASSPAAGYTEAFF.

A word on this clonotype: Mismatch with germline at one junction end may stem from a read error. The rearrangement joins TRBV28 to TRBJ2-5; TRBD2 is a possible D gene (5 bases). The CDR3 loop spans 14 amino acids. Germline CDR1 reads MDHEN; CDR2 reads SYDVKM. CDR3 amino acids: CASSLRQDTKRGHF. In DNA, the CDR3 is TGTGCCAGCAGTCTTCGACAAGATACCAAGAGAGGGCACTTC.

V gene TRBV29-1 combines with J gene TRBJ2-1; tentatively, D is TRBD1 or TRBD2 (5 bases each). The CDR3 has 15 amino acids. Germline assignment: CDR1 SQVTM and CDR2 ANQGSEA. Trimming removed 4 bases at V and 2 bases at J, with 15 bases between. The CDR3 region is CSVVLWGNAYNEQFF. DNA of the CDR3: TGCAGCGTTGTTTTGTGGGGGAACGCCTACAATGAGCAGTTCTTC.

The table lists this clonotype with many counts. The chain is built from TRBV7-9 and TRBJ1-5; a weak D match, TRBD1 (5 bases). V was trimmed by 5 bases and J by 5 bases, leaving 10 bases between them. From germline, CDR1 is SEHNR and CDR2 FQNEAQ (reference sequence). CDR3 length equals 13 residues. Here the CDR3 DNA reads TGTGCCAGCAGCCAAGCGGGGGATCAGCCCCAGCATTTT. It encodes CASSQAGDQPQHF.

This clonotype has a handful of counts. The rearrangement links TRBV4-3 to TRBJ2-4; D unclear. V dropped 0 bases and J dropped 5 bases, with 11 bases sitting between them. Germline V gene data show CDR1 as LGHNA and CDR2 as YSLEER. This CDR3 is 15 amino acids long. DNA of the CDR3: TGCGCCAGCAGCCAAGATAGGGCGGCAGAAAACATTCAGTACTTC. It yields the protein CASSQDRAAENIQYF.

This clonotype was detected a few times. The chain uses TRBV29-1 and TRBJ1-4; a possible D gene is TRBD1 (6 bases). This CDR3 has 15 amino acids. V lost 7 bases, J lost 4 bases, and 19 bases lay in between. Germline V lookup: CDR1 SQVTM, CDR2 ANQGSEA. The CDR3 here is CSGTEWGHGNEKLFF. CDR3 nucleotide sequence: TGCAGCGGGACGGAGTGGGGGCACGGTAATGAAAAACTGTTTTTT.